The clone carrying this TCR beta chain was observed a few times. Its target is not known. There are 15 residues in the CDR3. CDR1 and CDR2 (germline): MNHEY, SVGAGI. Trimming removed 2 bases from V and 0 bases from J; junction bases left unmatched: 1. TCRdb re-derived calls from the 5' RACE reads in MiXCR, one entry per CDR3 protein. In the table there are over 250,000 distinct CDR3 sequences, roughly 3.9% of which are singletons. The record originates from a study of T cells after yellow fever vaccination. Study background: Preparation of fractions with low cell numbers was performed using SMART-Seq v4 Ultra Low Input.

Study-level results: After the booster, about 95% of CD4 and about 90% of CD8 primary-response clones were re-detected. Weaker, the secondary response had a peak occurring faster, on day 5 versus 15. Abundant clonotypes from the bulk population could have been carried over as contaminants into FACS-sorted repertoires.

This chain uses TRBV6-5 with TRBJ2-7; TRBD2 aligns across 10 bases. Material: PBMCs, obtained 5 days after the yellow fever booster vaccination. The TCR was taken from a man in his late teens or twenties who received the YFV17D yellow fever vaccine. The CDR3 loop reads CASSYGTSASYEQYF. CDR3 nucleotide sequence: TGTGCCAGCAGTTACGGGACTAGCGCCTCCTACGAGCAGTACTTC.